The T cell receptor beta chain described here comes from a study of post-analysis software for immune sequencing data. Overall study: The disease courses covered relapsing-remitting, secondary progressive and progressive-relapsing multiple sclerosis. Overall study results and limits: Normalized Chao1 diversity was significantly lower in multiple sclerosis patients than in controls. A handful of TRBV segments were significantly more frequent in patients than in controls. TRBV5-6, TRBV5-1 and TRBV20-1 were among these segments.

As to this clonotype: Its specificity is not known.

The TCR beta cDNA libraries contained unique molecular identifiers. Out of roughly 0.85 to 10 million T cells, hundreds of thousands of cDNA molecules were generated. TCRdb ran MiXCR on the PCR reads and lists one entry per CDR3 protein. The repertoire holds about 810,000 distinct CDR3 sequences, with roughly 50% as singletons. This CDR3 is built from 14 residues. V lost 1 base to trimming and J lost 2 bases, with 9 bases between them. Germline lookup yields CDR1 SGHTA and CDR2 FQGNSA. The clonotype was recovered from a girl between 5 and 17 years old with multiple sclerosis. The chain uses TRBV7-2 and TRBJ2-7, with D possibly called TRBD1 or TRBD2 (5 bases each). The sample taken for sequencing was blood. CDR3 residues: CASSLGDVAYEQYF. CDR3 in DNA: TGTGCCAGCAGCTTAGGGGACGTAGCCTACGAGCAGTACTTC.